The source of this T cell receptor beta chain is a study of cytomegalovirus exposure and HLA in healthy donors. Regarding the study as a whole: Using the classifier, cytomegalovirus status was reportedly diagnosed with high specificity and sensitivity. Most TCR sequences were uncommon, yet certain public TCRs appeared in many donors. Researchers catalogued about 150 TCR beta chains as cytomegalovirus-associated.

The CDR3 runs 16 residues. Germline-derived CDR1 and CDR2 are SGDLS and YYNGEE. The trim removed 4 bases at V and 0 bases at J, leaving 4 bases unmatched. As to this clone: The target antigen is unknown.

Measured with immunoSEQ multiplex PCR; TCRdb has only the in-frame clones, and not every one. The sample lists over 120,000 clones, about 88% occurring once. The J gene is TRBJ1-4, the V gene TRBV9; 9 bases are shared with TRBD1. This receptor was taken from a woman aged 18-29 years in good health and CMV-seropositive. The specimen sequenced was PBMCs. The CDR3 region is CASSPWDRATNEKLFF. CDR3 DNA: TGTGCCAGCAGCCCATGGGACAGGGCAACTAATGAAAAACTGTTTTTT.